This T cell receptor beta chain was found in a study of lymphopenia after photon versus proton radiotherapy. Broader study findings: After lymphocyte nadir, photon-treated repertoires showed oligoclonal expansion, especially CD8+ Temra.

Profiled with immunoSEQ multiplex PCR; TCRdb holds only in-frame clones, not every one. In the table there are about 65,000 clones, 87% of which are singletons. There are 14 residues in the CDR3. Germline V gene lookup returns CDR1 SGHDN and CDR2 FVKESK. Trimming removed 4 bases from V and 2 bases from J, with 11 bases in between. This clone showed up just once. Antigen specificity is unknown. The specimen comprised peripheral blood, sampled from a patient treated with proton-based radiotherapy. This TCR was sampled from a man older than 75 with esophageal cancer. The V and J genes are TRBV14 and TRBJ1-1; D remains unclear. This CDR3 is CASSRDWPNTEAFF. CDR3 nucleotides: TGTGCCAGCAGCCGAGACTGGCCCAACACTGAAGCTTTCTTT.